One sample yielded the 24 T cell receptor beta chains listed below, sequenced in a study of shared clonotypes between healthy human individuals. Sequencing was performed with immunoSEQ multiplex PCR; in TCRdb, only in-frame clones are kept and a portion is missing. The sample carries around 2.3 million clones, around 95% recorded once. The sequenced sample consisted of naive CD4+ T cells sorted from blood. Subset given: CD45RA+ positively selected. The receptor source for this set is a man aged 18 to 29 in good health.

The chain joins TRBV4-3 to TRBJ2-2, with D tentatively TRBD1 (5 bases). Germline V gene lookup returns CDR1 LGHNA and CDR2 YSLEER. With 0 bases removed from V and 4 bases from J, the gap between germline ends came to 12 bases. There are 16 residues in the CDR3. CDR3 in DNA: TGCGCCAGCAGCCAAGAGGTTTACCAGGGCACCGGGGAGCTGTTTTTT. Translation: CASSQEVYQGTGELFF.

The CDR3 here is CASSLPIYMGQKAFF. The CDR3 DNA follows: TGTGCCAGCAGTCTCCCGATCTACATGGGACAAAAAGCTTTCTTT. V usage is TRBV28 and J usage is TRBJ1-1, with D maybe TRBD1 (6 bases). Germline CDR1 MDHEN, CDR2 SYDVKM. The CDR3 length is 15 residues. Trimming pared 5 bases from V and 9 bases from J, leaving 22 bases between.

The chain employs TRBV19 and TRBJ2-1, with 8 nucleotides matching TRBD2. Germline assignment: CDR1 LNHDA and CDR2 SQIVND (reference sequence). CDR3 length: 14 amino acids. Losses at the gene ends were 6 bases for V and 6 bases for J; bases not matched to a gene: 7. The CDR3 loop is CASSRSGGGNEQFF. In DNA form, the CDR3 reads TGTGCCAGTAGCCGTTCCGGGGGGGGCAATGAGCAGTTCTTC.

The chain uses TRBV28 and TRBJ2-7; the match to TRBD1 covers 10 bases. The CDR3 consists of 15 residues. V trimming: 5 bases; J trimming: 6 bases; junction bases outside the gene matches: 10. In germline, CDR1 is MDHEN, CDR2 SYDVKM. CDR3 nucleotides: TGTGCCAGCAGTACCACCGGGACAGGGGCTCTCGAGCAGTACTTC. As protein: CASSTTGTGALEQYF.

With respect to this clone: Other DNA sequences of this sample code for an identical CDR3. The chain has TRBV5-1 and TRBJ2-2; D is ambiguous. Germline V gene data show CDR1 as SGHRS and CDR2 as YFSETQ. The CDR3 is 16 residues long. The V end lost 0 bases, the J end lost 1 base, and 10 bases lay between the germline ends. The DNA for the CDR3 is TGCGCCAGCAGCTTGGTGGCAGGTCTGAACACCGGGGAGCTGTTTTTT. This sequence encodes CASSLVAGLNTGELFF.

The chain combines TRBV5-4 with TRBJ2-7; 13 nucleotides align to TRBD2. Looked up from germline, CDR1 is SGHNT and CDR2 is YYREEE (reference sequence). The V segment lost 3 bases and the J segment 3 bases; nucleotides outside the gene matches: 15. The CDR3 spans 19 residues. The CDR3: CASSYRSGLAGLGLYEQYF. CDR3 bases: TGTGCCAGCAGCTACCGATCGGGACTAGCGGGACTTGGGCTCTACGAGCAGTACTTC.

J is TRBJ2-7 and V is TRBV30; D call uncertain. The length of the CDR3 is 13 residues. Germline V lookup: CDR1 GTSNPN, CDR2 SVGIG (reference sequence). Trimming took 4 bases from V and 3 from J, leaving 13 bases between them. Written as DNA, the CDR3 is TGTGCCTGGAATAGAGAAGACCTCTACGAGCAGTACTTC. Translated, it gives CAWNREDLYEQYF. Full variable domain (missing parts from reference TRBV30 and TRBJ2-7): SQTIHQWPATLVQPVGSPLSLECTVEGTSNPNLYWYRQAAGRGLQLLFYSVGIGQISSEVPQNLSASRPQDRQFILSSKKLLLSDSGFYLCAWNREDLYEQYFGPGTRLTVT.

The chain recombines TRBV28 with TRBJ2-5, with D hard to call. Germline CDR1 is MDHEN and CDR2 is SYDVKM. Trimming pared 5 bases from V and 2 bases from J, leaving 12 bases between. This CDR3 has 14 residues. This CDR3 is CASSPPGQQETQYF. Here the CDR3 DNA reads TGTGCCAGCAGTCCACCGGGCCAGCAAGAGACCCAGTACTTC.

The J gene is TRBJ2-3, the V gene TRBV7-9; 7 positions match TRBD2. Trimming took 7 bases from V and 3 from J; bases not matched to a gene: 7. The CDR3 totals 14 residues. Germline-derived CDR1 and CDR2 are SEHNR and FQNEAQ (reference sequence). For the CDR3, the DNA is TGTGCCAGCACCTCGCGGGGGATAACAGATACGCAGTATTTT. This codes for CASTSRGITDTQYF.

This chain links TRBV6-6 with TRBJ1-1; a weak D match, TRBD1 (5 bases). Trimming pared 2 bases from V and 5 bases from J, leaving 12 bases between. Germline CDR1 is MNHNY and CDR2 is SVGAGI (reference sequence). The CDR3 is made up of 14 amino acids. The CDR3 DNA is TGTGCCAGCAGTTACGGGCAGGGCCTAACTGAAGCTTTCTTT. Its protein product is CASSYGQGLTEAFF.

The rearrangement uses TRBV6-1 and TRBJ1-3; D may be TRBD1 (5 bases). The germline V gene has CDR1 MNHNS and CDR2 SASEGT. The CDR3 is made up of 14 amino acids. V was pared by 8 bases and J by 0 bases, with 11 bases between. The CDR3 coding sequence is TGTGCCAGCCTATGGGGGTTCTCTGGAAACACCATATATTTT. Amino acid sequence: CASLWGFSGNTIYF.

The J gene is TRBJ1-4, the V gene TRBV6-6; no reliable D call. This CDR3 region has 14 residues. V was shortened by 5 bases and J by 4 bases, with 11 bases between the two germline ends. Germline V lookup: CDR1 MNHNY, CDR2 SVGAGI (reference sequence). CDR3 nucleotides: TGTGCCAGCAGTCAACTCCAGGATAATGAAAAACTGTTTTTT. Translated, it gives CASSQLQDNEKLFF.

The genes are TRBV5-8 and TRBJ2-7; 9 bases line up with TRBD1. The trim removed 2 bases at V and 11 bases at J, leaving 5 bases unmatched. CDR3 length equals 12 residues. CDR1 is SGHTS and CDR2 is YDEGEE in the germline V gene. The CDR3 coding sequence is TGTGCCAGCAGCTTTGGGCGGACAGGGGAGTACTTC. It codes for CASSFGRTGEYF. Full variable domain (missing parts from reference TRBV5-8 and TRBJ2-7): EAGVTQSPTHLIKTRGQQATLRCSPISGHTSVYWYQQALGLGLQFLLWYDEGEERNRGNFPPRFSGRQFPNYSSELNVNALELEDSALYLCASSFGRTGEYFGPGTRLTVT.

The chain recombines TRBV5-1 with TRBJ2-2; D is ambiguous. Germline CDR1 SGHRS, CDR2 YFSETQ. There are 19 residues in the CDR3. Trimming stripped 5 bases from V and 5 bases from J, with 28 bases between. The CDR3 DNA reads TGCGCCAGCAGTTGGTCCCCCACAGAATACAACGTTCTAACCGGGGAGCTGTTTTTT. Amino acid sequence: CASSWSPTEYNVLTGELFF.

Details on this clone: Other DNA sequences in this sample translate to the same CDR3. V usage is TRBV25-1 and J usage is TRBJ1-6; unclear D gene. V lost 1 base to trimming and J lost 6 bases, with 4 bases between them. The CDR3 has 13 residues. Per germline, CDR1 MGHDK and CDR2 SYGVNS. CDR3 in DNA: TGTGCCAGCAGTGAATTGGGTAATTCACCCCTCCACTTT. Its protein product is CASSELGNSPLHF.

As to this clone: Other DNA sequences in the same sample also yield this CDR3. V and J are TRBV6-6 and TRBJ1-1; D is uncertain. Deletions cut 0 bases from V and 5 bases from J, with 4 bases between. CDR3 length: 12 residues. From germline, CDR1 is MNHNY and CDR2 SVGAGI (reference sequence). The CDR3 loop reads CASSYSATEAFF. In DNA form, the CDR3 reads TGTGCCAGCAGTTACTCGGCAACTGAAGCTTTCTTT.

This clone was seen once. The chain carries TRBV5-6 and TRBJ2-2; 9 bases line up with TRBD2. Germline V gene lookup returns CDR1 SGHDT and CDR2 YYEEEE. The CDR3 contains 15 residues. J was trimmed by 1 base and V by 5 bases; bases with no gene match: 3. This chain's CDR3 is CASRYSGGNTGELFF. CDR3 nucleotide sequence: TGTGCCAGCAGGTATAGCGGGGGGAACACCGGGGAGCTGTTTTTT.

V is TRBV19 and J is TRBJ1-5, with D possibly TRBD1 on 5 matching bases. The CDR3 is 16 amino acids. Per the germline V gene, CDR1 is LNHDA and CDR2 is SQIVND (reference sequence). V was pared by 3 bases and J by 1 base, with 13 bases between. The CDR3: CASSMGVAGSNQPQHF. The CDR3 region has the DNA TGTGCCAGTAGTATGGGGGTCGCGGGGAGCAATCAGCCCCAGCATTTT. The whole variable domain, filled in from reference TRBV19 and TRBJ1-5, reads DGGITQSPKYLFRKEGQNVTLSCEQNLNHDAMYWYRQDPGQGLRLIYYSQIVNDFQKGDIAEGYSVSREKKESFPLTVTSAQKNPTAFYLCASSMGVAGSNQPQHFGDGTRLSIL.

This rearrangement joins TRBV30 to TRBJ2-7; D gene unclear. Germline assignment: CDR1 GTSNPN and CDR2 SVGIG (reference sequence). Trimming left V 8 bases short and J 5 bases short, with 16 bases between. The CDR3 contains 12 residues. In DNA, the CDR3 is TGTGCCGTCTGGATGGCCCATGACGAGCAGTACTTC. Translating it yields CAVWMAHDEQYF.

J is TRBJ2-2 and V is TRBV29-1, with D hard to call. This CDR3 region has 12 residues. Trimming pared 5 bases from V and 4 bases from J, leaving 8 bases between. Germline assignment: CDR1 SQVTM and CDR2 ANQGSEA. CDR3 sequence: CSVSWGTGELFF. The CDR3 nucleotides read TGCAGCGTTTCGTGGGGCACCGGGGAGCTGTTTTTT.

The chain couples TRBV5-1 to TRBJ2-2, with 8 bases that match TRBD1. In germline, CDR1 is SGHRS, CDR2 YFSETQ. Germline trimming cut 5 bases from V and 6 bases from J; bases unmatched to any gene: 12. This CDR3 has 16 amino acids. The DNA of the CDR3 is TGCGCCAGCAGACCGCCCGGCAGGGGGCTGGCCGGGGAGCTGTTTTTT. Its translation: CASRPPGRGLAGELFF.

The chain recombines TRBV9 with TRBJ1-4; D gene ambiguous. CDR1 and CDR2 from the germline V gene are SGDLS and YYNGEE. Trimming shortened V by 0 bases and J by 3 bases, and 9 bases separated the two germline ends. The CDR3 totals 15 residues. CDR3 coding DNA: TGTGCCAGCAGCGTAGGTTGGGCATCTAATGAAAAACTGTTTTTT. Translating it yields CASSVGWASNEKLFF.

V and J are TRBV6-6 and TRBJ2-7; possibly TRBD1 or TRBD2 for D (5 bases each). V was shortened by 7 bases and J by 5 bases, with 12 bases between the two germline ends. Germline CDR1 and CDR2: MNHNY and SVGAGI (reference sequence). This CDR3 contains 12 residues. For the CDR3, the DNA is TGTGCCAGCATACGGGGCCCCCACGAGCAGTACTTC. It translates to CASIRGPHEQYF.

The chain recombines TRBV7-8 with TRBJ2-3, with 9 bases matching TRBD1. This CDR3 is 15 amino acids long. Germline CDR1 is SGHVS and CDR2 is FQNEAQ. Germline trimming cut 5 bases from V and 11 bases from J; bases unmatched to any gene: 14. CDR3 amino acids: CASSASGTGSLKQYF. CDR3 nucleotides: TGTGCCAGCAGCGCATCCGGGACAGGGTCGCTTAAGCAGTATTTT.